What follows are 25 T cell receptor beta chains derived from one specimen sequenced in a study of T-cell memory formation after mild COVID-19. MiXCR, run by TCRdb on the 5' RACE reads, gives a single entry per CDR3 protein. In the table there are approximately 490,000 distinct CDR3 sequences, roughly 21% of which are singletons. The sample consisted of PBMCs or a T cell subset sorted from them (not recorded which). Receptor source: an adult woman who had mild COVID-19 (a few samples of this study predate the infection). Cell type and time point are not known.

This clonotype was observed a few times. This chain joins TRBV20-1 and TRBJ2-1; 8 nucleotides line up with TRBD1. With V trimmed by 5 bases and J by 7 bases, 4 bases remained unmatched. The CDR3 runs to 12 residues. Germline CDR1 DFQATT, CDR2 SNEGSKA (reference sequence). The CDR3 DNA is TGCAGTGCTCGACAGGGGATGAATGAGCAGTTCTTC. It codes for CSARQGMNEQFF.

The chain employs TRBV20-1 and TRBJ2-1; perhaps TRBD2 as D (6 bases). The V gene's germline CDR1 is DFQATT and CDR2 SNEGSKA (reference sequence). CDR3 size: 11 residues. The V gene lost 3 bases and the J gene lost 7 bases, with 7 bases spanning the gap. The CDR3 sequence is CSASGSNEQFF. CDR3 coding DNA: TGCAGTGCTAGCGGGAGTAATGAGCAGTTCTTC.

The table lists this clonotype with many counts. V gene TRBV11-2 combines with J gene TRBJ2-1, with no clear D. The length of the CDR3 is 15 residues. Germline lookup yields CDR1 SGHAT and CDR2 FQNNGV. V lost 0 bases, J lost 8 bases, and 14 bases lay in between. The CDR3 DNA sequence: TGTGCCAGCAGCTTAGATCCGGTATCTTGGGATGAGCAGTTCTTC. This gives the protein CASSLDPVSWDEQFF.

For the CDR3, the DNA is TGTGCCAGCAGTTCGGGAGGGCCAGGGGGCCGCGAGCAGTACTTC. The encoded protein is CASSSGGPGGREQYF. The chain carries TRBV12-3 or TRBV12-4 and TRBJ2-7; tentatively, D is TRBD1 or TRBD2 (8 bases each). Trimming took 4 bases from V and 6 from J, leaving 19 bases between them. CDR3 length equals 15 residues.

The chain combines TRBV6-5 with TRBJ1-4; D unclear. CDR1 MNHEY and CDR2 SVGAGI come from the germline V gene. Trimming left V 5 bases short and J 4 bases short, with 14 bases between. This CDR3 region has 15 residues. As DNA, the CDR3 is TGTGCCAGCAGTCAAGGTCCGGCTGTTAATGAAAAACTGTTTTTT. It specifies CASSQGPAVNEKLFF.

The chain links TRBV7-6 to TRBJ2-4, with D perhaps being TRBD1 or TRBD2 (5 bases each). The CDR3 is made up of 14 amino acids. Germline V lookup: CDR1 SGHVS, CDR2 FNYEAQ. V gave up 2 bases and J gave up 9 bases, with 14 bases separating them. DNA for the CDR3: TGTGCCAGCAGCTTAACCAGGGAGATATCCATTCAGTACTTC. Translated: CASSLTREISIQYF.

The chain recombines TRBV7-9 with TRBJ2-7; 7 bases line up with TRBD1. The CDR3 extends over 14 amino acids. The J segment lost 6 bases and the V segment lost 5 bases, leaving 10 bases of the junction unmatched. Germline V gives CDR1 SEHNR, CDR2 FQNEAQ (reference sequence). The CDR3 bases are TGTGCCAGCAGCACTCAGGGGGTAGGGCTCGAGCAGTACTTC. Its translation is CASSTQGVGLEQYF.

This chain connects TRBV12-3 or TRBV12-4 to TRBJ2-1; D possibly corresponds to TRBD2 (5 bases). CDR3 size: 14 residues. The V end lost 3 bases, the J end lost 0 bases, and 6 bases lay between the germline ends. The CDR3 coding sequence is TGTGCCAGCAGTTTCGGGGACTCCTACAATGAGCAGTTCTTC. It codes for CASSFGDSYNEQFF.

This chain connects TRBV5-1 to TRBJ1-1, with D possibly TRBD1 on 5 matching bases. CDR1 and CDR2 (germline): SGHRS, YFSETQ. The CDR3 covers 16 residues. The V end was cut by 4 bases, the J end by 0 bases, with 16 bases between. The CDR3 DNA follows: TGCGCCAGCAGCCCCGCGGGGGTCCACATGAACACTGAAGCTTTCTTT. Its protein product is CASSPAGVHMNTEAFF.

This clonotype was recorded only once. CDR3 amino acids: CSVGDVSGGGTDTQYF. The CDR3, as DNA: TGCAGCGTTGGAGACGTATCAGGAGGGGGAACAGATACGCAGTATTTT. The V and J genes are TRBV29-1 and TRBJ2-3; D may correspond to TRBD1 or TRBD2 (6 bases each). Germline CDR1 SQVTM, CDR2 ANQGSEA. Trimming removed 4 bases from V and 3 bases from J, with 20 bases in between. The CDR3 extends over 16 amino acids.

This chain uses TRBV6-1 with TRBJ1-2, with D unresolved. CDR3 length equals 12 residues. Germline lookup yields CDR1 MNHNS and CDR2 SASEGT. The ends were cut back, 1 base at V and 8 bases at J, with 8 bases in the middle. The CDR3 DNA sequence: TGTGCCAGCAGTGAAGAGTTTAGCGGCTACACCTTC. Its protein is CASSEEFSGYTF.

J is TRBJ1-1 and V is TRBV5-1; TRBD1 aligns across 7 bases. This CDR3 has 14 amino acids. Germline-derived CDR1 and CDR2 are SGHRS and YFSETQ. J lost 6 bases, V lost 0 bases, and 5 bases had no gene match. The CDR3 nucleotides read TGCGCCAGCAGCTTGGAAATGACAGGGTCTGAAGCTTTCTTT. Protein product: CASSLEMTGSEAFF.

The J gene is TRBJ1-6, the V gene TRBV3-1; D possibly corresponds to TRBD1 (5 bases). The CDR3 runs 13 residues. Germline CDR1 reads LGHDT; CDR2 reads YNNKEL (reference sequence). V was clipped by 6 bases and J by 15 bases, with 18 bases between them. CDR3 DNA sequence: TGTGCCAGCAGGCCGGGTCCCGGGACGCGCCTCCACTTT. This translates into CASRPGPGTRLHF.

In DNA, the CDR3 is TGTGCCAGCAGCCCCGAAGCGTCCACAGATACGCAGTATTTT. It specifies CASSPEASTDTQYF. V is TRBV7-2 and J is TRBJ2-3; unclear D gene. This CDR3 is 14 amino acids long. Germline-derived CDR1 and CDR2 are SGHTA and FQGNSA. V was cut by 5 bases and J by 2 bases, with 11 bases left in between.

The chain is built from TRBV5-1 and TRBJ2-1; 7 nucleotides line up with TRBD1. Germline-derived CDR1 and CDR2 are SGHRS and YFSETQ. There are 14 residues in the CDR3. The J segment lost 13 bases and the V segment lost 0 bases, leaving 10 bases of the junction unmatched. As DNA, the CDR3 is TGCGCCAGCAGCTTGGTGGGTGACAGGGAATCCCAGTTCTTC. Translating it yields CASSLVGDRESQFF.

This clonotype showed up just a few times. The genes are TRBV4-2 and TRBJ1-1, with D hard to call. V gave up 1 base and J gave up 1 base, with 7 bases separating them. This CDR3 is built from 14 residues. The germline gives CDR1 LGHNA, CDR2 YNFKEQ. CDR3 region: CASSQGSKNTEAFF. The CDR3 DNA reads TGTGCCAGCAGCCAAGGTTCGAAGAACACTGAAGCTTTCTTT.

The chain recombines TRBV4-2 with TRBJ2-2; no clear D gene. CDR1 and CDR2 from the germline V gene are LGHNA and YNFKEQ. Trimming pared 0 bases from V and 6 bases from J, leaving 14 bases between. CDR3 length equals 16 residues. CDR3 DNA sequence: TGTGCCAGCAGCCAAGATACTTACTCGGACGCCGGGGAGCTGTTTTTT. Translated, it gives CASSQDTYSDAGELFF.

In its sample, this clonotype was seen a few times. J is TRBJ1-1 and V is TRBV10-3; D is unclear. The V end lost 2 bases, the J end lost 3 bases, and 7 bases lay between the germline ends. This CDR3 spans 13 amino acids. Germline V gives CDR1 ENHRY, CDR2 SYGVKD. CDR3 amino acids: CAISEAAHTEAFF. DNA of the CDR3: TGTGCCATCAGTGAGGCGGCCCACACTGAAGCTTTCTTT.

This clonotype showed up just a few times. V is TRBV10-2 and J is TRBJ2-2, with no clear D. The CDR3 runs 15 residues. Germline values: CDR1 WSHSY, CDR2 SAAADI. Trimming took 4 bases from V and 7 from J, leaving 16 bases between them. The CDR3 loop is CASSGGYVVGGELFF. Here the CDR3 DNA reads TGCGCCAGCAGTGGGGGTTATGTCGTCGGCGGGGAGCTGTTTTTT.

Concerning this clonotype itself: This sequence may be a read error, since a much larger clone differs from it by one base. The genes are TRBV12-3 or TRBV12-4 and TRBJ1-1; D gene ambiguous. The CDR3 is 13 residues long. Trimming removed 10 bases at V and 5 bases at J, with 17 bases between. The DNA of the CDR3 is TGTGCCATCAAACCCGGGTCCGGGACTGAAGCTTTCTTT. Translating it yields CAIKPGSGTEAFF.

The table lists this clonotype with a few counts. The chain links TRBV30 to TRBJ2-7; weak D call: TRBD2 (6 bases). Germline V gene data show CDR1 as GTSNPN and CDR2 as SVGIG (reference sequence). There are 15 residues in the CDR3. Trimming cost V 2 bases and J 0 bases, with 14 bases left between them. CDR3 nucleotide sequence: TGTGCCTGGAGTTCCCCGGGACTGAGCTCCTACGAGCAGTACTTC. It is translated as CAWSSPGLSSYEQYF.

This rearrangement joins TRBV25-1 to TRBJ2-5, with 9 bases that match TRBD2. The length of the CDR3 is 17 residues. Germline CDR1 and CDR2: MGHDK and SYGVNS. V lost 1 base, J lost 5 bases, and 11 bases stayed unmatched. The CDR3 DNA reads as TGTGCCAGCAGTGAATCGTCCCGACTAGCGGCTAGGGAGACCCAGTACTTC. It yields the protein CASSESSRLAARETQYF.

The chain joins TRBV6-5 to TRBJ2-1, with 13 bases fitting TRBD2. Per germline, CDR1 MNHEY and CDR2 SVGAGI. This CDR3 region has 14 residues. The ends lost 6 bases at V and 12 bases at J; junction bases unmatched: 8. CDR3 DNA: TGTGCCAGCAGAGCGGGACTAGCGGGAATGGGGCAGTTCTTC. It yields the protein CASRAGLAGMGQFF.

The CDR3 loop is CASSLTAGHTGELFF. CDR3 nucleotide sequence: TGTGCCAGCAGTTTGACGGCGGGTCACACCGGGGAGCTGTTTTTT. V usage is TRBV12-3 or TRBV12-4 and J usage is TRBJ2-2; D is possibly TRBD2 (5 bases). This CDR3 is 15 amino acids long. The V gene lost 3 bases and the J gene lost 3 bases, with 11 bases spanning the gap.

The rearrangement uses TRBV6-5 and TRBJ1-1, with a tentative D call TRBD1 (6 bases). Trimming removed 2 bases at V and 0 bases at J, with 7 bases between. CDR3 length: 14 amino acids. The germline V gene has CDR1 MNHEY and CDR2 SVGAGI. CDR3 DNA: TGTGCCAGCAGTTACGGGGGCCTGAACACTGAAGCTTTCTTT. Its protein product is CASSYGGLNTEAFF.